This T cell receptor beta chain stems from a study of cytomegalovirus exposure and HLA in healthy donors. Study summary: A data release that came early held tens of millions of unique TCRs from HLA-typed donors. Out of fewer than 500 genotyped donors, less than 90% belonged to the Caucasian-associated ancestry cluster.

Primers included in the PCR were 60 Vbeta and 13 Jbeta primers. The protocol was immunoSEQ multiplex PCR, while the TCRdb copy is restricted to in-frame clones and leaves out a portion. The repertoire holds around 150,000 clones, with about 80% as singletons. V gave up 4 bases and J gave up 2 bases; unmatched junction bases: 4. The CDR3 length is 14 residues. Germline CDR1 SGHNT, CDR2 YYREEE (reference sequence). This TCR was recovered from a man aged 25-40 years in good health and CMV-seropositive. The rearrangement uses TRBV5-4 and TRBJ2-7; 9 positions agree with TRBD1. Sequences were obtained from PBMCs. The CDR3 coding sequence is TGTGCCAGCAGCCCCAGGGACAGGGCCTACGAGCAGTACTTC. Translated, it gives CASSPRDRAYEQYF.